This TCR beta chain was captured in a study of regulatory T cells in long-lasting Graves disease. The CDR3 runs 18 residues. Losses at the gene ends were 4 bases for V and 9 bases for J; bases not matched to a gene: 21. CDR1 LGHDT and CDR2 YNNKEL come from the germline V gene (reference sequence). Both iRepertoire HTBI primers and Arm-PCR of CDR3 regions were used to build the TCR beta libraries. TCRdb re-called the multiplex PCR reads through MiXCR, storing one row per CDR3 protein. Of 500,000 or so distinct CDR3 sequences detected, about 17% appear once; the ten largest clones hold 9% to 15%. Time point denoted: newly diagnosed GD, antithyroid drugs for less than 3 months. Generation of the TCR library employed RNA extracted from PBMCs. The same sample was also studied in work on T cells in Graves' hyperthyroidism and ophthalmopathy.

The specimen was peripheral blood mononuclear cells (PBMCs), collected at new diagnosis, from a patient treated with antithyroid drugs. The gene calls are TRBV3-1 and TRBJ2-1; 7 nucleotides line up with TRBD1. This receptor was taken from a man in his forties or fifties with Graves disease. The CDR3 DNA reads TGTGCCAGCAGCCCTCCCCCTCATGAACAGGGGCTGCGGTGTGAGCAGTTCTTC. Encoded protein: CASSPPPHEQGLRCEQFF.